This T cell receptor (beta chain) stems from a study of T cell changes during pregnancy in multiple sclerosis. Sequenced by immunoSEQ multiplex PCR; TCRdb stores in-frame clones only, minus some. Among 90,000 to 100,000 clones, about 91% were seen once, and the ten largest hold 2% to 3%. V lost 1 base and J lost 6; bases outside the gene matches: 4. The CDR3 spans 17 residues. The germline V gene encodes CDR1 SGHTA and CDR2 FQGNSA. The sequencing here drew on peripheral blood, taken after pregnancy. The rearrangement joins TRBV7-2 to TRBJ2-2; 14 nucleotides align to TRBD2. The sequence was obtained from a female donor in good health, enrolled as a control in a pregnancy study. The CDR3 is CASSLGGLAGVAGELFF. CDR3 DNA: TGTGCCAGCAGCTTAGGGGGACTAGCGGGAGTGGCCGGGGAGCTGTTTTTT. Together with reference TRBV7-2 and TRBJ2-2, the CDR3 gives the full variable domain: GAGVSQSPSNKVTEKGKDVELRCDPISGHTALYWYRQSLGQGLEFLIYFQGNSAPDKSGLPSDRFSAERTGGSVSTLTIQRTQQEDSAVYLCASSLGGLAGVAGELFFGEGSRLTVL.